This T cell receptor (beta chain) was obtained from a study of cytomegalovirus exposure and HLA in healthy donors. This clone showed up just a few times. PCR used 60 Vbeta primers and 13 Jbeta primers. The table came from immunoSEQ multiplex PCR; TCRdb's copy has only in-frame clones and leaves some out. The data hold some 170,000 clones, with 60% to 80% observed a single time. Germline assignment: CDR1 SNHLY and CDR2 FYNNEI. The CDR3 extends over 13 amino acids. Trimming took off 7 bases at V and 4 bases at J, with 13 bases between the two ends. The chain couples TRBV2 to TRBJ1-1; tentative D call: TRBD1 (6 bases). Sequencing was performed on PBMCs. The TCR was taken from a man younger than 35 in good health and CMV-seropositive. CDR3 nucleotide sequence: TGTGCCAGCACAAACAGGGAAGGCACTGAAGCTTTCTTT. It codes for CASTNREGTEAFF.